This T cell receptor (beta chain) comes out of a study of T cell responses to AZD1222 COVID-19 vaccine. Regarding the study as a whole: Researchers report vaccine-associated CD4 TCRs spanning spike, with dominance at 160-218 and 743-854.

Comments on this clone: Its antigen is undetermined.

Sequencing used immunoSEQ multiplex PCR; TCRdb keeps in-frame clones, though not all of them. Among 100,000 to 150,000 clones listed, 80% to 90% were seen once. The CDR3 is made up of 14 amino acids. Germline V gene data show CDR1 as PRHDT and CDR2 as FYEKMQ (reference sequence). Trimming removed 2 bases from V and 7 bases from J, with 9 bases in between. This specimen consisted of peripheral blood, obtained on day 0 of AZD1222 vaccination. This TCR was recovered from an adult in good health. The rearrangement uses TRBV13 and TRBJ1-6, with a tentative D call TRBD1 (5 bases). The CDR3: CASSLRGINSPLHF. DNA for the CDR3: TGTGCCAGCAGCTTAAGGGGTATCAATTCACCCCTCCACTTT.